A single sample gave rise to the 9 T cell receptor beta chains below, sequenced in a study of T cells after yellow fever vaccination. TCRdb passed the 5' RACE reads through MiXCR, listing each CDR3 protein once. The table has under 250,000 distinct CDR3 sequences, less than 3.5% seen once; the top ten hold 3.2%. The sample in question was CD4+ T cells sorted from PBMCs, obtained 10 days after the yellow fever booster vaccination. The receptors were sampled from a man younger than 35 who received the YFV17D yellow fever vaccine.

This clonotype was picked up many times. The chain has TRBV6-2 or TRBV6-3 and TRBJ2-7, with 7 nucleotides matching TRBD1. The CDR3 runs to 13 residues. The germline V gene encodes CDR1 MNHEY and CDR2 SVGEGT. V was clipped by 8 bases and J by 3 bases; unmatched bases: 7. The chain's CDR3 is CASVGQDRYEQYF. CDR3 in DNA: TGTGCCAGCGTAGGACAGGATCGCTACGAGCAGTACTTC.

CDR3 amino acids: CASSPPGSGRANEQFF. CDR3 in DNA: TGTGCCAGCAGCCCCCCTGGGAGCGGGAGGGCAAATGAGCAGTTCTTC. This chain uses TRBV7-3 with TRBJ2-1; 10 bases map to TRBD2. The CDR3 consists of 16 residues. V was clipped by 5 bases and J by 7 bases; unmatched bases: 11. In germline, CDR1 is SGHTA, CDR2 FQGTGA.

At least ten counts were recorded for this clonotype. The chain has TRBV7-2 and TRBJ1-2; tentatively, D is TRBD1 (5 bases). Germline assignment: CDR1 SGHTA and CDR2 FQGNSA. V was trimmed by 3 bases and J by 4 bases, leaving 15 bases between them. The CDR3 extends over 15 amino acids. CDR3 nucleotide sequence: TGTGCCAGCAGCTTGAAGGACATTGGGGCCTATGGCTACACCTTC. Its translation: CASSLKDIGAYGYTF.

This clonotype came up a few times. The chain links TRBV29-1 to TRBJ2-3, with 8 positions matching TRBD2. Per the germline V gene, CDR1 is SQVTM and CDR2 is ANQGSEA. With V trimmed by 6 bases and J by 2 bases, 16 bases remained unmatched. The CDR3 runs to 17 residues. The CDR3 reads CSVRPDRTSSYTDTQYF. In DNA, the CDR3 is TGCAGCGTGCGTCCCGACCGGACTAGCTCTTACACAGATACGCAGTATTTT.

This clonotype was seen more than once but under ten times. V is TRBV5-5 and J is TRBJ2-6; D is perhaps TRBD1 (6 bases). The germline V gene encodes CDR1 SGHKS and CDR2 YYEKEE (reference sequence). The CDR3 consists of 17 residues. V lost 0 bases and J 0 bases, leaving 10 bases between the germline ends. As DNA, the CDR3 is TGTGCCAGCAGCTTGGCAGGGGCCCACTCTGGGGCCAACGTCCTGACTTTC. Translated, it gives CASSLAGAHSGANVLTF.

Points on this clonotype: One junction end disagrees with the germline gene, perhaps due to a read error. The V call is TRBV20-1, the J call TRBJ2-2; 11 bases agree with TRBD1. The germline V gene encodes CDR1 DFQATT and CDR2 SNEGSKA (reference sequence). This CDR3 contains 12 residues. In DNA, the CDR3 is TGTAATGGACAGGGGGCTTCCGGGGAGCTGTTTTTT. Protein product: CNGQGASGELFF.

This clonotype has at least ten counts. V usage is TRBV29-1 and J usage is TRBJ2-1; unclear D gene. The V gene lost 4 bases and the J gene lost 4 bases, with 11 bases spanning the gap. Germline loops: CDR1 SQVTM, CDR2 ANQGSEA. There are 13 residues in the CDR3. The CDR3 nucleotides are TGCAGCGTTGTTCGGTTAAGATACAATGAGCAGTTCTTC. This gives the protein CSVVRLRYNEQFF.

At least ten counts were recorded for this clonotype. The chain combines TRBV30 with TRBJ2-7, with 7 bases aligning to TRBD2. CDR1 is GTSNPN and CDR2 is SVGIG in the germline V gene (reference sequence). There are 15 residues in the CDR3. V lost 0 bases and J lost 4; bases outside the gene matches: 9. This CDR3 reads CAWSVGASGLYEQYF. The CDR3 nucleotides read TGTGCCTGGAGTGTAGGGGCTAGCGGACTGTACGAGCAGTACTTC.

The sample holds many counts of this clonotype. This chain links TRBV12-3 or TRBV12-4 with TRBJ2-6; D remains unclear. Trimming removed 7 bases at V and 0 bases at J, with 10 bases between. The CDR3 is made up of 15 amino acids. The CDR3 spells CASTHLGSGANVLTF. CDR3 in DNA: TGTGCCAGCACCCATCTGGGCTCTGGGGCCAACGTCCTGACTTTC.